This T cell receptor beta chain was captured in a study of patients and donors after allogeneic stem cell transplantation. Trimming removed 1 base from V and 4 bases from J; junction bases left unmatched: 7. This CDR3 has 16 residues. CDR1 and CDR2 from the germline V gene are LGHNA and YSLEER. TCRdb re-called the RT-PCR reads with MiXCR, one entry per CDR3 protein. The sample contains 95,000 to 120,000 distinct CDR3 sequences, 35% of which appear only once. This chain joins TRBV4-3 and TRBJ2-3, with 8 bases aligning to TRBD2. This receptor was obtained from a human donor who was either an allogeneic HSCT recipient or a stem cell or donor lymphocyte infusion donor (not recorded which). It is not recorded whose cells these are; they may come from a transplant donor. The sequencing sample was made of blood, either unsorted or a sorted T cell fraction (not recorded which). CDR3 sequence (DNA): TGCGCCAGCAGCCAAGGGTTCCGACTAGCGTCAGATACGCAGTATTTT. Translated, it gives CASSQGFRLASDTQYF.